This TCR beta chain derives from a study of T cells expressing NK-cell markers. Overall study context: Underlying the TCR beta repertoires were sorted CD3+CD56+NKG2C+, CD3+CD56+NKG2C- and CD3+CD56-NKG2C+ T cells.

No DNA is given; TCRdb re-called the 5' RACE reads and lists each CDR3 protein once. The table lists some 280,000 distinct CDR3 sequences. The CDR3 runs to 12 residues. Germline V gene sequence: CDR1 SQVTM, CDR2 ANQGSEA. The TCR was taken from a man between 18 and 35 years old in good health. The V and J genes are TRBV29-1 and TRBJ2-5. Specimen: blood T cells: a sorted CD56 or NKG2C T cell subset, CD4+ or CD8+ T cells, or bulk PBMC T cells (not recorded which). CDR3: CSVSLSGETQYF.